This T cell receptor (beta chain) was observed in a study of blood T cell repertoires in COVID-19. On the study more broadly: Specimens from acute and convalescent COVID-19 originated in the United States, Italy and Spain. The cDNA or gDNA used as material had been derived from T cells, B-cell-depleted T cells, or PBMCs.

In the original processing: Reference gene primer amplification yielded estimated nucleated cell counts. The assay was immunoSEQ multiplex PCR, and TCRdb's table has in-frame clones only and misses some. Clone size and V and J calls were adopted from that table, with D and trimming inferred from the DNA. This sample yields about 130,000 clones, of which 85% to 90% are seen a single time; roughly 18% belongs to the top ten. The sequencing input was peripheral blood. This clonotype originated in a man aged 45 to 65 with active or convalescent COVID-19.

The CDR3 DNA sequence: TGTGCCACCAGTGACCGCGAACAGGGGGGGAATCAGCCCCAGCATTTT. This codes for CATSDREQGGNQPQHF. The rearrangement links TRBV24-1 to TRBJ1-5; 8 bases map to TRBD1. In germline, CDR1 is KGHDR, CDR2 SFDVKD. The CDR3 has 16 residues. V was pared by 4 bases and J by 4 bases, with 8 bases of the junction left unmatched.